What follows describes a single TCR beta chain. This sample is drawn from a study of blood T cell repertoires in COVID-19. The authors' processing: Reference gene primer amplification gave estimated nucleated cell counts. Data came from immunoSEQ multiplex PCR; TCRdb stores just in-frame clones and leaves some out. The D gene and trimming were derived from the DNA, and the V and J assignments and clone size from that table. The sample holds 200,000 to 250,000 clones; less than 85% are singletons and the top ten take less than 2%. The CDR3 has 18 amino acids. This chain joins TRBV1 and TRBJ2-5; no check of the table's D call, TRBD1, against the DNA was made. TRBV1 is flagged as a pseudogene. The sequence was collected from a man in his 60s who had recovered from COVID-19. Sequenced: PBMCs or T cells enriched from blood (not recorded which). The CDR3 reads CTSSQSTEETKIQETQYF. The CDR3 DNA reads as TGCACCAGCAGCCAATCGACAGAGGAAACGAAAATTCAAGAGACCCAGTACTTC.